The rows below give T cell receptor beta chains drawn from one sample of a study of T cells after posttransplantation cyclophosphamide. Method: immunoSEQ multiplex PCR; TCRdb's copy keeps in-frame clones and lacks some. The data hold roughly 30,000 clones, with about 91% observed a single time. Sequencing input: naive CD4+ T cells sorted from blood. The receptor source for this set is a man aged 25-40 years in good health and a related stem cell transplant donor. Each CDR3 is given without its conserved first and last residue. Each record gives: V gene, J gene, CDR3 protein.

>TRBV5-6|TRBJ2-7
ASSLGGTGNNEQY
>TRBV10-2|TRBJ1-1
ASSDRGGNTEAF
>TRBV7-2|TRBJ2-7
ASSLAVRLDEQY
>TRBV7-3|TRBJ1-1
ASSQGAGRVTEAF
>TRBV5-4|TRBJ2-3
ASSLASGGDTDTQY
>TRBV6-5|TRBJ2-2
ASRPRTSYGELF
>TRBV6-6|TRBJ2-7
ASTLSGGAYEQY
>TRBV5-8|TRBJ1-6
ASSLVTGTGDDYSPLH
>TRBV2|TRBJ2-5
ASTIPAGSNTETQY
>TRBV5-1|TRBJ1-6
ASSLAGGSYNSPLH
>TRBV11-2|TRBJ1-5
ASSLDRGSNQPQH
>TRBV6-4|TRBJ2-3
ASSAEGTTSTDTQY
>TRBV11-2|TRBJ1-6
ASSLHTESPLH
>TRBV15|TRBJ1-5
ATSRVSGQRGPPQH
>TRBV5-4|TRBJ1-6
ASSWDSSYNSPLH
>TRBV4-2|TRBJ1-1
ASSQDTRNTEAF
>TRBV5-4|TRBJ2-1
ASSLVSGGAREQF
>TRBV7-2|TRBJ1-6
ASSLRTGPNSPLH
>TRBV2|TRBJ2-1
ASSDALSGGDRRSNEQF
>TRBV18|TRBJ1-1
ASSLRDRDMNTEAF
>TRBV18|TRBJ1-2
ASSPPGDRPLGYT
>TRBV2|TRBJ1-4
ASRERETNEKLF
>TRBV4-1|TRBJ2-7
ASSKDMPYEQY
>TRBV6-1|TRBJ2-2
ASSEAPTRATGGELF
>TRBV9|TRBJ1-3
ASSVAPGMGLSAGNTIY
>TRBV5-1|TRBJ2-7
ASNSRGQASYEQY
>TRBV19|TRBJ2-5
ASSNTGGQETQY
>TRBV4-3|TRBJ2-1
ASSQETSGGQGVEQF